The clone carrying this TCR beta chain was observed once. What it binds is not known. The data were obtained in a study of cytomegalovirus exposure and HLA in healthy donors. TCRdb's copy holds only in-frame clones and misses some; the assay was immunoSEQ multiplex PCR. In the table there are 20,000 to 25,000 clones, approximately 97% of which are singletons. Broader study findings: Rare TCR sequences predominated, though certain public TCRs were found in many donors. A few chains tied to CMV proved CMV antigen-specific in vitro. Altogether, 150 to 200 TCR beta chains were recorded as cytomegalovirus-associated. Reported results showed that the classifier diagnosed cytomegalovirus status with high specificity and sensitivity.

Germline V lookup: CDR1 SGHAT, CDR2 FQDESV (reference sequence). There are 14 residues in the CDR3. V dropped 1 base and J dropped 5 bases, with 11 bases sitting between them. The J gene is TRBJ1-2, the V gene TRBV11-1, with D maybe TRBD1 (6 bases). The sequence came from a man aged 25-45 years in good health and CMV-seropositive. Sample: PBMCs. CDR3: CASSLEDRNYGYTF. For the CDR3, the DNA is TGTGCCAGCAGCTTAGAGGACAGAAATTATGGCTACACCTTC.